This is a list of T cell receptor beta chains from one sample in a study of PD-L1 blockade in urothelial cancer. Sequencing was performed with immunoSEQ multiplex PCR; in TCRdb, only in-frame clones are kept and a portion is missing. The data contain roughly 56,000 clones, 82% of them singletons. The sample in question was PBMCs, obtained around atezolizumab (anti-PD-L1) treatment. These receptors were taken from a man between 65 and 85 years old with urothelial cancer. Both conserved end residues are part of each CDR3. Fields, in order: V gene, clone size, J gene, D gene, CDR3 DNA, CDR3 protein. D genes are given only for firm matches. The size entry is marked missing in some rows and otherwise reads once, few, many or a size class.

TRBV5-1	-	TRBJ2-1	TRBD1	TGCGCCAGCAGCTTGGGACAGGGCGGGGAGCAGTTCTTC	CASSLGQGGEQFF
TRBV9	-	TRBJ2-1	-	TGTGCCAGCAGCGTAAGACTGGAGCACAATGAGCAGTTCTTC	CASSVRLEHNEQFF
TRBV5-8	once	TRBJ2-7	-	TGTGCCACCCGACGGAGGGCCGCGTACGAGCAGTACTTC	CATRRRAAYEQYF
TRBV2	-	TRBJ2-1	-	TGTGCCAGCAGTGGGGTCACCCTCGGGATGGAGCAGTTCTTC	CASSGVTLGMEQFF
TRBV29-1	-	TRBJ2-7	-	TGCAGCGTGGAGAGCGGACCACCCCCTTTTGAGCAGTACTTC	CSVESGPPPFEQYF
TRBV19	-	TRBJ2-1	TRBD2	TGTGCCAGTAGTATCGGGACTAGCGGGGGCCTTAGGGATGAGCAGTTCTTC	CASSIGTSGGLRDEQFF
TRBV5-5	few	TRBJ2-7	TRBD1	TGTGCCAGCAGCTTGAAGGTCCAGGGGGCTGCGAACGAGCAGTACTTC	CASSLKVQGAANEQYF
TRBV10-3	-	TRBJ1-5	TRBD1	TGTGCCATCAGCCTACAGGGGAGAGGGAGCAATCAGCCCCAGCATTTT	CAISLQGRGSNQPQHF
TRBV7-7	-	TRBJ2-5	-	TGTGCTAGCAGCTTACACCTACAAGAGACCCAGTACTTC	CASSLHLQETQYF
TRBV18	-	TRBJ2-7	-	TGTGCCAGCTCGTCCGGGACAATCACCGAGCAGTACTTC	CASSSGTITEQYF
TRBV30	once	TRBJ2-3	-	TGTGCCTGGAGTGGAGAACTAGATCAGATTACAGATACGCAGTATTTT	CAWSGELDQITDTQYF
TRBV19	-	TRBJ2-2	TRBD2	TGTGCCAGTAGTCCAGGACTAGCGGGAACCGGGGAGCTGTTTTTT	CASSPGLAGTGELFF
TRBV19	-	TRBJ2-3	TRBD1	TGTGCCAGTAGTTTGGGACAGGGTTACACAGATACGCAGTATTTT	CASSLGQGYTDTQYF
TRBV29-1	once	TRBJ2-3	TRBD2	TGCAGCGTTGAGACTAGCGGAGGCACAGATACGCAGTATTTT	CSVETSGGTDTQYF
TRBV19	-	TRBJ2-7	TRBD2	TGTGCCAGTAGTATCGGGACTAGCGGATCCTACGAGCAGTACTTC	CASSIGTSGSYEQYF
TRBV4-1	-	TRBJ2-2	TRBD2	TGCGCCAGCCAGGGACTAGCGGGAGCGAACACCGGGGAGCTGTTTTTT	CASQGLAGANTGELFF
TRBV5-1	-	TRBJ2-3	TRBD1	TGCGCCAGCAGCTTACAGGGGGGCACAGATACGCAGTATTTT	CASSLQGGTDTQYF
TRBV2	-	TRBJ2-3	-	TGTGCCAGCAGTTTTCAGGGGAAAGATACGCAGTATTTT	CASSFQGKDTQYF
TRBV18	-	TRBJ1-2	TRBD1	TGTGCCAGCTCACCACTAGGTCAGGGGGCAGCGGATGGCTACACCTTC	CASSPLGQGAADGYTF
TRBV7-2	-	TRBJ2-1	TRBD2	TGTGCCAGCAGCTTAATTAGCGGGAGGGCCGTGGAGCAGTTCTTC	CASSLISGRAVEQFF
TRBV5-1	-	TRBJ2-7	TRBD2	TGCGCCAGCAGCTTGGAGAGTAGCGGGAGTCAGCAGTACTTC	CASSLESSGSQQYF
TRBV27	once	TRBJ2-7	TRBD2	TGTGCCAGCAGTACTAGGACTAGCGGGAGCTCCTACGAGCAGTACTTC	CASSTRTSGSSYEQYF